The 22 T cell receptor beta chains reported below all come from one sample, sequenced in a study of cytomegalovirus exposure and HLA in healthy donors. Some clones are missing from TCRdb's copy, which holds only in-frame ones; the method was immunoSEQ multiplex PCR. This table holds about 190,000 clones, about 80% found once. Material for sequencing was PBMCs. The source is a woman between 18 and 30 years old in good health and CMV-seropositive.

The rearrangement links TRBV27 to TRBJ1-2; 11 bases map to TRBD1. CDR1 is MNHEY, CDR2 SMNVEV, per germline (reference sequence). Trimming took 5 bases from V and 8 from J; bases not matched to a gene: 16. CDR3 length: 17 residues. For the CDR3, the DNA is TGTGCCAGCAGTGCCGGGACAGGGGGAGGAAAGTATTGGGGCTACACCTTC. This gives the protein CASSAGTGGGKYWGYTF.

The V call is TRBV5-1, the J call TRBJ1-2; possible D gene TRBD1, 6 bases. The CDR3 is made up of 13 amino acids. Germline V CDR1 and CDR2: SGHRS, YFSETQ. V dropped 4 bases and J dropped 6 bases, with 13 bases sitting between them. CDR3 amino acids: CASSPGTLDGYTF. In DNA, the CDR3 is TGCGCCAGCAGCCCCGGGACACTGGATGGCTACACCTTC.

The chain links TRBV27 to TRBJ1-2, with D possibly matching TRBD1 (5 bases). Deletions cut 6 bases from V and 7 bases from J, with 12 bases between. The CDR3 consists of 12 residues. Germline CDR1 reads MNHEY; CDR2 reads SMNVEV (reference sequence). The CDR3 reads CASRGRDSGYTF. CDR3 bases: TGTGCCAGCAGGGGGCGCGACTCTGGCTACACCTTC.

The rearrangement uses TRBV2 and TRBJ2-5; D ambiguous. In germline, CDR1 is SNHLY, CDR2 FYNNEI. The CDR3 runs 14 residues. V shed 7 bases and J shed 4 bases, with 16 bases lying between them. CDR3 bases: TGTGCCAGCACTCGAGGTTGGCGGCGAGAGACCCAGTACTTC. Translation: CASTRGWRRETQYF.

With regard to this clone: A much larger clone lies one base from this, so it may be a read error. This chain connects TRBV6-4 to TRBJ2-3, with 11 bases matching TRBD1. This CDR3 is 14 amino acids long. The germline V gene has CDR1 MRHNA and CDR2 SNTAGT. V shed 4 bases and J 4 bases; nucleotides not matched to a gene: 1. CDR3 region: CASSAGQGADTQYF. In nucleotides, the CDR3 is TGTGCCAGCAGTGCGGGACAGGGGGCAGATACGCAGTATTTT.

DNA for the CDR3: TGCGCCAGCAGCCGAGAGACGCTCAGGGGGCATACTGAGACCCAGTACTTC. Its translation is CASSRETLRGHTETQYF. The chain combines TRBV4-1 with TRBJ2-5; 8 nucleotides match TRBD1. The CDR3 has 17 amino acids. The V gene's germline CDR1 is MGHRA and CDR2 YSYEKL. V lost 4 bases and J lost 5; bases outside the gene matches: 15.

This chain uses TRBV6-5 with TRBJ1-1; no reliable D call. The length of the CDR3 is 13 residues. Germline lookup yields CDR1 MNHEY and CDR2 SVGAGI. The germline V and J ends were trimmed by 7 bases and 5 bases, with 14 bases remaining between them. Here the CDR3 DNA reads TGTGCCAGCATAACGGAGGTCGGGACTGAAGCTTTCTTT. Translated: CASITEVGTEAFF.

This chain connects TRBV6-5 to TRBJ1-4, with 7 bases lining up with TRBD1. CDR1 is MNHEY and CDR2 is SVGAGI in the germline V gene. The CDR3 has 15 residues. V shed 5 bases, J shed 8 bases, and the junction held 11 bases outside the gene matches. The CDR3 coding sequence is TGTGCCAGCAGTGGAAACAGGGGAAGGAACGAAAAACTGTTTTTT. It is translated as CASSGNRGRNEKLFF.

To note about this clone: The identical CDR3 is also encoded by other nucleotide sequences in the sample. The V gene is TRBV9, the J gene TRBJ2-1, with D unclear. The CDR3 covers 14 residues. From germline, CDR1 is SGDLS and CDR2 YYNGEE. The V gene lost 0 bases and the J gene lost 3 bases, with 7 bases spanning the gap. CDR3 region: CASSVDSNYNEQFF. In nucleotides, the CDR3 is TGTGCCAGCAGCGTAGACTCGAACTACAATGAGCAGTTCTTC.

The chain couples TRBV13 to TRBJ2-3; 10 nucleotides align to TRBD2. CDR1 and CDR2 from the germline V gene are PRHDT and FYEKMQ (reference sequence). Germline trimming cut 5 bases from V and 2 bases from J; bases unmatched to any gene: 16. The CDR3 is made up of 19 amino acids. The CDR3 nucleotides are TGTGCCAGCAGCCCTGAACATTTGCTAGCGGGGGAAATCACAGATACGCAGTATTTT. Translated, it gives CASSPEHLLAGEITDTQYF.

CDR3 nucleotides: TGTGCCAGCAGCCTAGGAGGAAAACTGTTTTTT. It is translated as CASSLGGKLFF. The V call is TRBV7-2, the J call TRBJ1-4; D gene unclear. This CDR3 spans 11 amino acids. Trimming stripped 5 bases from V and 10 bases from J, with 8 bases between. CDR1 and CDR2 (germline): SGHTA, FQGNSA.

V usage is TRBV5-1 and J usage is TRBJ1-1, with a weak D call TRBD1 (6 bases). The germline V gene encodes CDR1 SGHRS and CDR2 YFSETQ. V lost 7 bases to trimming and J lost 2 bases, with 15 bases between them. This CDR3 has 14 amino acids. The CDR3 loop is CASGQGPPNTEAFF. For the CDR3, the DNA is TGCGCCAGCGGCCAGGGGCCCCCAAACACTGAAGCTTTCTTT.

As DNA, the CDR3 is TGCGCCAGCAGCTTGGCCGGGTTAAACATTCAGTACTTC. It is translated as CASSLAGLNIQYF. This chain connects TRBV5-1 to TRBJ2-4; no clear D gene. The CDR3 has 13 residues. Germline V gives CDR1 SGHRS, CDR2 YFSETQ. V gave up 0 bases and J gave up 6 bases, with 7 bases separating them.

The V and J genes are TRBV18 and TRBJ1-5; a possible D gene is TRBD1 (5 bases). This CDR3 contains 16 residues. Looked up from germline, CDR1 is KGHSH and CDR2 is LQKENI. V was pared by 3 bases and J by 4 bases, with 16 bases between. The CDR3 DNA follows: TGTGCCAGCTCACCCTTACAGGAGAGGCTTAATCAGCCCCAGCATTTT. As protein: CASSPLQERLNQPQHF.

The chain has TRBV19 and TRBJ1-1, with 7 bases aligning to TRBD1. The V segment lost 5 bases and the J segment 5 bases; nucleotides outside the gene matches: 8. Per germline, CDR1 LNHDA and CDR2 SQIVND (reference sequence). CDR3 length equals 14 residues. CDR3 DNA: TGTGCCAGTAGTGGGACCTCAGGGGGAACTGAAGCTTTCTTT. Translating it yields CASSGTSGGTEAFF.

J is TRBJ2-1 and V is TRBV10-3, with 15 bases fitting TRBD2. Germline V gene sequence: CDR1 ENHRY, CDR2 SYGVKD. There are 16 residues in the CDR3. V shed 6 bases, J shed 8 bases, and the junction held 8 bases outside the gene matches. The CDR3: CAIRPGLAGGLDEQFF. The DNA of the CDR3 is TGTGCCATCAGGCCTGGACTAGCGGGGGGGCTGGATGAGCAGTTCTTC.

The chain recombines TRBV13 with TRBJ1-2; 7 positions match TRBD1. The CDR3 totals 13 residues. The J segment lost 8 bases and the V segment lost 2 bases, leaving 5 bases of the junction unmatched. Germline CDR1 reads PRHDT; CDR2 reads FYEKMQ (reference sequence). The CDR3 spells CASSLTGAGGYTF. CDR3 coding DNA: TGTGCCAGCAGCTTAACAGGGGCGGGAGGCTACACCTTC.

The gene calls are TRBV29-1 and TRBJ1-2; 8 nucleotides match TRBD1. V was pared by 4 bases and J by 9 bases, with 1 base of the junction left unmatched. The CDR3 extends over 10 amino acids. CDR1 is SQVTM, CDR2 ANQGSEA, per germline. The CDR3 DNA follows: TGCAGCGTTGGGACAGGGAGCTACACCTTC. This sequence encodes CSVGTGSYTF. The full variable domain, its missing parts supplied by reference TRBV29-1 and TRBJ1-2, is SAVISQKPSRDICQRGTSLTIQCQVDSQVTMMFWYRQQPGQSLTLIATANQGSEATYESGFVIDKFPISRPNLTFSTLTVSNMSPEDSSIYLCSVGTGSYTFGSGTRLTVV.

J is TRBJ1-1 and V is TRBV25-1, with no clear D. This CDR3 comprises 14 residues. Germline V lookup: CDR1 MGHDK, CDR2 SYGVNS. V was clipped by 6 bases and J by 2 bases, with 13 bases between them. Here the CDR3 reads CASRSGYGNTEAFF. CDR3 coding DNA: TGTGCCAGCAGGTCGGGGTACGGAAACACTGAAGCTTTCTTT.

The CDR3 spells CASSVGTGRHYEQYF. For the CDR3, the DNA is TGTGCCAGCAGCGTCGGGACAGGAAGACACTACGAGCAGTACTTC. The chain couples TRBV5-8 to TRBJ2-7; TRBD1 matches at 8 bases. This CDR3 contains 15 residues. Germline CDR1 reads SGHTS; CDR2 reads YDEGEE. After removal of 4 bases from V and 3 bases from J, the junction contained 9 bases not matched to a gene.

V gene TRBV9 combines with J gene TRBJ2-5, with TRBD1 matching over 9 bases. Per the germline V gene, CDR1 is SGDLS and CDR2 is YYNGEE. J was trimmed by 5 bases and V by 0 bases; bases with no gene match: 2. There are 14 residues in the CDR3. This CDR3 reads CASSVDRGQETQYF. CDR3 sequence (DNA): TGTGCCAGCAGCGTAGACAGGGGGCAGGAGACCCAGTACTTC. Together with reference TRBV9 and TRBJ2-5, the CDR3 gives the full variable domain: DSGVTQTPKHLITATGQRVTLRCSPRSGDLSVYWYQQSLDQGLQFLIQYYNGEERAKGNILERFSAQQFPDLHSELNLSSLELGDSALYFCASSVDRGQETQYFGPGTRLLVL.

This chain uses TRBV6-4 with TRBJ1-5; D unresolved. V lost 6 bases and J lost 0, with 6 bases in between. CDR3 size: 13 residues. Looked up from germline, CDR1 is MRHNA and CDR2 is SNTAGT. CDR3 region: CASSPNSNQPQHF. The CDR3 coding sequence is TGTGCCAGCAGCCCAAATAGCAATCAGCCCCAGCATTTT.